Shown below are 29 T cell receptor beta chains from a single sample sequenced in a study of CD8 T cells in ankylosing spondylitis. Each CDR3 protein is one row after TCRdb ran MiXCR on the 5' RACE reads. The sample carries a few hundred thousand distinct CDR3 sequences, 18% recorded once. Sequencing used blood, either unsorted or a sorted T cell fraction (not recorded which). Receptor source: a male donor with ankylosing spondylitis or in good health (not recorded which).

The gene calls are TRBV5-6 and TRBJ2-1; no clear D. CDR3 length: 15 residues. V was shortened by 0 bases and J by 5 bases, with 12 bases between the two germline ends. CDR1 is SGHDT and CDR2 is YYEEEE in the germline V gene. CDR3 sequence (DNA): TGTGCCAGCAGCTTGGCTCGGAGCGTCGACAATGAGCAGTTCTTC. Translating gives CASSLARSVDNEQFF.

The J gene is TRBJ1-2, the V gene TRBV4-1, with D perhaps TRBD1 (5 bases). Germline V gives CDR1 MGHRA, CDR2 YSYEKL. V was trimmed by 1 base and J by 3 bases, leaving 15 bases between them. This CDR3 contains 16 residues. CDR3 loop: CASSQVWAGQHYGYTF. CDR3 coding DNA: TGCGCCAGCAGCCAAGTTTGGGCAGGGCAGCACTATGGCTACACCTTC.

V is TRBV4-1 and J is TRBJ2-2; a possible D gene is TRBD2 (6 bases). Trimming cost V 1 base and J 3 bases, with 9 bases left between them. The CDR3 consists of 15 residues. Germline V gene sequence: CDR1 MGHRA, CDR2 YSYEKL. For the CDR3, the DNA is TGCGCCAGCAGCCAAGGACTAGTACACACCGGGGAGCTGTTTTTT. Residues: CASSQGLVHTGELFF.

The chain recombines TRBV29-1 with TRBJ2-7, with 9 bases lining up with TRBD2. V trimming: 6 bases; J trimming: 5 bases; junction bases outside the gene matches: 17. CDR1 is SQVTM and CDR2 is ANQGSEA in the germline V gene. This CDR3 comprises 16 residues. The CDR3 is CSVVRPAGGLVHEQYF. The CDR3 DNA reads TGCAGCGTGGTACGACCAGCGGGAGGACTCGTCCACGAGCAGTACTTC.

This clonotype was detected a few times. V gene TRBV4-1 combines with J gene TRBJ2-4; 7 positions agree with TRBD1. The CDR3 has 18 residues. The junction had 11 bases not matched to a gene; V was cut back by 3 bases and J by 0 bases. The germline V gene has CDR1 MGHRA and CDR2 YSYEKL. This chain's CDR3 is CASSQRDRQGLAKNIQYF. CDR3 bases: TGCGCCAGCAGCCAGAGAGACCGACAGGGTCTAGCCAAAAACATTCAGTACTTC.

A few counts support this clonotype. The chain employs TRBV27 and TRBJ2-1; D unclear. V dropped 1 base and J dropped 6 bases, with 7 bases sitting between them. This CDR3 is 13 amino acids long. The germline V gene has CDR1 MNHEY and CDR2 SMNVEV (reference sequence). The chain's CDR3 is CASSLLSSNEQFF. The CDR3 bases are TGTGCCAGCAGTTTATTAAGTTCCAATGAGCAGTTCTTC.

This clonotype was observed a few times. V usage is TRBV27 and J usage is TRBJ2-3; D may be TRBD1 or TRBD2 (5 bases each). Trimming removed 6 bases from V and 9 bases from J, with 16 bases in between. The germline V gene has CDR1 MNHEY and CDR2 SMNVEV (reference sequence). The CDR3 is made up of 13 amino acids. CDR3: CASSAPPRDTQYF. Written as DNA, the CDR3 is TGTGCCAGCAGCGCCCCTCCCAGGGACACGCAGTATTTT.

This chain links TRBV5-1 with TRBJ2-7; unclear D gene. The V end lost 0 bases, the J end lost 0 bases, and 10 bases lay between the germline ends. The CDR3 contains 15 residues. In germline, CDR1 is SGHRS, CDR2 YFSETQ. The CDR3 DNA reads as TGCGCCAGCAGCTTGGCCTCGACGGTCTCCTACGAGCAGTACTTC. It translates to CASSLASTVSYEQYF.

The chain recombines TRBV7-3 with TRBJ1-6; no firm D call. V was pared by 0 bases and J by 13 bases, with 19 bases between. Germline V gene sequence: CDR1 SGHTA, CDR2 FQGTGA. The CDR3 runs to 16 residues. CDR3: CASSLTSVPGIFPLHF. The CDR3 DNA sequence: TGTGCCAGCAGCTTAACGTCAGTCCCGGGAATATTTCCCCTCCACTTT.

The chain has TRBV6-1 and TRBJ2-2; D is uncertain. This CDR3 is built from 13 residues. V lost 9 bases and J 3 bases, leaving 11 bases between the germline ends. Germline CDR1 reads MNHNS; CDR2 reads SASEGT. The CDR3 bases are TGTGCCAGTAAACCCGGGCACACCGGGGAGCTGTTTTTT. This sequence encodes CASKPGHTGELFF.

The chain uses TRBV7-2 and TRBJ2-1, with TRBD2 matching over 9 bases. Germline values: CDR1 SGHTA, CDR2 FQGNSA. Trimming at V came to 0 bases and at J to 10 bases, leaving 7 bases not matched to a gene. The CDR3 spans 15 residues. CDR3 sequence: CASSLARLAGIEQFF. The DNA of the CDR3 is TGTGCCAGCAGCTTAGCGCGGCTAGCGGGGATAGAGCAGTTCTTC.

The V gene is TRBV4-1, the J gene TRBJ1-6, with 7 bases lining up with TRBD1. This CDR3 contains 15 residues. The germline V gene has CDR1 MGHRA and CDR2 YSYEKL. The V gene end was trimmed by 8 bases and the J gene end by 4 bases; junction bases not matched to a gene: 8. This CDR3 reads CASGDSGAYNSPLHF. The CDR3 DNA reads TGCGCCAGCGGGGACAGTGGGGCGTATAATTCACCCCTCCACTTT.

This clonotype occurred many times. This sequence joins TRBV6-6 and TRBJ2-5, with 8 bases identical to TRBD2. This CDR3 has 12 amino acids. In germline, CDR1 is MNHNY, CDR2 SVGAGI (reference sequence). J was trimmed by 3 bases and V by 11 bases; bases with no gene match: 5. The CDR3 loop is CACDSGEETQYF. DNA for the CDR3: TGTGCCTGTGATAGCGGGGAAGAGACCCAGTACTTC.

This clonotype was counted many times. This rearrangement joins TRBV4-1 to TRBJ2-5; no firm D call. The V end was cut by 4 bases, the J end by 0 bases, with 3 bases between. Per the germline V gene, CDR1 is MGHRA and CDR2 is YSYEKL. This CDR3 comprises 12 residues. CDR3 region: CASSPDQETQYF. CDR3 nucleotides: TGCGCCAGCAGCCCAGACCAAGAGACCCAGTACTTC.

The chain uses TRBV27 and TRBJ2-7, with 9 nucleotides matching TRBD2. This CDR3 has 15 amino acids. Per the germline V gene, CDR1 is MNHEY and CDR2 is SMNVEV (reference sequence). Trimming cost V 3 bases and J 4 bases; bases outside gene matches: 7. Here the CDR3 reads CASSLRAGGFYEQYF. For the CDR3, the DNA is TGTGCCAGCAGTTTGCGGGCGGGAGGGTTTTACGAGCAGTACTTC.

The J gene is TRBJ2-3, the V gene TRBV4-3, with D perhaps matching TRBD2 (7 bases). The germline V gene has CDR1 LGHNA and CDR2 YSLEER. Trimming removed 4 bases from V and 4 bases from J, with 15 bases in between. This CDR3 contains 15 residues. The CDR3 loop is CASSPIQGRADTQYF. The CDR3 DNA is TGCGCCAGCAGCCCAATTCAGGGGAGGGCAGATACGCAGTATTTT.

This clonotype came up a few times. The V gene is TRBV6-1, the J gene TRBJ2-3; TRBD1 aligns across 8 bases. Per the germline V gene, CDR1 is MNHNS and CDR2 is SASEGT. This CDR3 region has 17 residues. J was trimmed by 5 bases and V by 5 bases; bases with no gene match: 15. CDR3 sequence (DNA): TGTGCCAGCAGTAATAATGGGAGACAGGGGTTCAAAGATACGCAGTATTTT. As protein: CASSNNGRQGFKDTQYF.

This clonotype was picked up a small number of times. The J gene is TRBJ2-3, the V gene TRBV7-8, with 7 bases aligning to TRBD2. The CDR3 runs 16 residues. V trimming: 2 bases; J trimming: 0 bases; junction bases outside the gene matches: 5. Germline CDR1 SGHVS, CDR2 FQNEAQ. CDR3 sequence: CASSLKSGVSTDTQYF. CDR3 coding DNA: TGTGCCAGCAGCTTAAAGAGCGGGGTTAGCACAGATACGCAGTATTTT.

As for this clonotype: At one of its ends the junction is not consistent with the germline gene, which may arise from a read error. DNA for the CDR3: TGCAGTGTTAGAGATGATTACAGTATGGGTATGGAGACCCAGTACTTC. This sequence encodes CSVRDDYSMGMETQYF. V gene TRBV20-1 combines with J gene TRBJ2-5; D is uncertain. Germline CDR1 reads DFQATT; CDR2 reads SNEGSKA (reference sequence). This CDR3 has 16 residues.

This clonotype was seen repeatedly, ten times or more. CDR3 sequence reads: CASSQVYYRSYEQYF. The CDR3, as DNA: TGCGCCAGCAGCCAAGTATATTACAGATCCTACGAGCAGTACTTC. The V and J genes are TRBV4-1 and TRBJ2-7; D is unresolved. The CDR3 extends over 15 amino acids. V was pared by 1 base and J by 1 base, with 11 bases between. The germline V gene encodes CDR1 MGHRA and CDR2 YSYEKL.

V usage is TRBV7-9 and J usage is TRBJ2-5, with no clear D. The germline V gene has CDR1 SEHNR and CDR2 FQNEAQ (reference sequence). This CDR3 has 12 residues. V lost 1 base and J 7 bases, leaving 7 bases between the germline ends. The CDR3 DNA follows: TGTGCCAGCAGCTTAGGTCCTTTGACCCAGTACTTC. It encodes CASSLGPLTQYF.

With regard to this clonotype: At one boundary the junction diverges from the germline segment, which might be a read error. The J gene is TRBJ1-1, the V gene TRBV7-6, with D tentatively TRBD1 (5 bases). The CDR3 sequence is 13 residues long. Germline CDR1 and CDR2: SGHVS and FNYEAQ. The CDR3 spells CASSFLKDTKAFF. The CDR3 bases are TGTGCCAGCAGCTTCCTCAAGGACACTAAAGCTTTCTTT.

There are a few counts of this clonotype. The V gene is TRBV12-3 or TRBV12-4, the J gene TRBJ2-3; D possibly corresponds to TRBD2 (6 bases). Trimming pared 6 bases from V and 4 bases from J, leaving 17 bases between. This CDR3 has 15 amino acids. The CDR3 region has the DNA TGTGCCAGCAGCCCTACCTGGAGGGAGGCAGATACGCAGTATTTT. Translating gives CASSPTWREADTQYF.

The CDR3 coding sequence is TGTGCCAGCAGCCAAGGGGGACTGATGGGCGAGCAGTACTTC. Protein: CASSQGGLMGEQYF. The chain links TRBV4-2 to TRBJ2-7, with a tentative D call TRBD2 (6 bases). Trimming removed 1 base from V and 6 bases from J, with 13 bases in between. Germline values: CDR1 LGHNA, CDR2 YNFKEQ. The CDR3 loop spans 14 amino acids.

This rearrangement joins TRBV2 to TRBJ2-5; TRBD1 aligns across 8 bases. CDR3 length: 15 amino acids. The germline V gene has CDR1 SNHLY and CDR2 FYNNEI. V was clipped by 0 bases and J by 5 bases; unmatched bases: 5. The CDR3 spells CASSEAPGGLETQYF. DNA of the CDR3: TGTGCCAGCAGTGAAGCGCCAGGGGGCTTGGAGACCCAGTACTTC.

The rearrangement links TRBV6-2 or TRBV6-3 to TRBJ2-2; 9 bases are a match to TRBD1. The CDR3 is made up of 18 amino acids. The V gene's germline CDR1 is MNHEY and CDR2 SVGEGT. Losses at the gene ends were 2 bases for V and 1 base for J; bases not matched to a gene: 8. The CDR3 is CASSYPSPGQGNTGELFF. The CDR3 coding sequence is TGTGCCAGCAGTTACCCTTCTCCGGGACAGGGGAACACCGGGGAGCTGTTTTTT.

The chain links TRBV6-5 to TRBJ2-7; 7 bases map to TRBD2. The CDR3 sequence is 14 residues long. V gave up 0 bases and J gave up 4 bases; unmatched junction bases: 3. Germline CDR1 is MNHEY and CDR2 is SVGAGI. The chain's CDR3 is CASSYSREGYEQYF. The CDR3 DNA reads TGTGCCAGCAGTTACTCGAGGGAGGGTTACGAGCAGTACTTC.

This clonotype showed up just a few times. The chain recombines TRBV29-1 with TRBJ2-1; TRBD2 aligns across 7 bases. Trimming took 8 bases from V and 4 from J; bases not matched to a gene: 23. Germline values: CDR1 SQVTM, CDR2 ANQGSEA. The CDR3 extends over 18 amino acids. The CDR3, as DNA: TGCAGCTCCCCTGGCACGGGTGAAGGCCTAGCGGTATACAATGAGCAGTTCTTC. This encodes CSSPGTGEGLAVYNEQFF.

DNA of the CDR3: TGTGCCAGCAGCCACCGGGACAGGGGCACAGATACGCAGTATTTT. This translates into CASSHRDRGTDTQYF. The chain has TRBV7-9 and TRBJ2-3; TRBD1 matches 9 bases. Germline loops: CDR1 SEHNR, CDR2 FQNEAQ (reference sequence). With V trimmed by 5 bases and J by 1 base, 4 bases remained unmatched. This CDR3 has 15 amino acids.